Listed here are 30 T cell receptor beta chains from one sample, sequenced in a study of T cells in Graves' hyperthyroidism and ophthalmopathy. There were TCR beta CDR3 regions amplified from RNA transcripts. An initial round of RT-PCR targeting the TCR CDR3 relied on the HTBI primer set. A single record per CDR3 protein comes from TCRdb applying MiXCR to the multiplex PCR reads. The sample has hundreds of thousands of distinct CDR3 sequences, 45% seen once. The material sequenced was peripheral blood or thyroid tissue (not recorded which). All receptors derive from an adult man with Graves' disease, either hyperthyroidism or ophthalmopathy (not recorded which).

This rearrangement joins TRBV25-1 to TRBJ2-7, with TRBD2 matching 11 bases. The V segment lost 7 bases and the J segment 2 bases; nucleotides outside the gene matches: 4. The CDR3 has 14 amino acids. Germline V gene lookup returns CDR1 MGHDK and CDR2 SYGVNS. The DNA for the CDR3 is TGTGCCAGCATCGGGACTAGCGGAACCTACGAGCAGTACTTC. Translated: CASIGTSGTYEQYF.

In regard to this clonotype: Given a much more abundant clone one base away, this may be a read error. The chain couples TRBV29-1 to TRBJ2-2; no firm D call. The CDR3 runs to 13 residues. Per germline, CDR1 SQVTM and CDR2 ANQGSEA. The ends were cut back, 2 bases at V and 6 bases at J, with 10 bases in the middle. Here the CDR3 reads CSVERRVAGELFF. The CDR3, as DNA: TGCAGCGTTGAACGACGGGTCGCCGGGGAGCTGTTTTTT.

The chain joins TRBV10-3 to TRBJ1-2, with D possibly TRBD1 on 6 matching bases. The CDR3 runs to 15 residues. In germline, CDR1 is ENHRY, CDR2 SYGVKD. V lost 3 bases and J lost 1, with 12 bases in between. CDR3 nucleotide sequence: TGTGCCATCAGTGAAAACAGGGTTCTTAACTATGGCTACACCTTC. Its protein product is CAISENRVLNYGYTF.

This chain uses TRBV29-1 with TRBJ1-3; no firm D call. The CDR3 has 13 residues. Germline V CDR1 and CDR2: SQVTM, ANQGSEA. V was clipped by 4 bases and J by 7 bases, with 14 bases between them. CDR3 loop: CSVGFVGGNTIYF. In DNA form, the CDR3 reads TGCAGCGTTGGATTCGTGGGCGGTAACACCATATATTTT. The full variable domain, in which reference TRBV29-1 and TRBJ1-3 provide the parts outside the CDR3, is SAVISQKPSRDICQRGTSLTIQCQVDSQVTMMFWYRQQPGQSLTLIATANQGSEATYESGFVIDKFPISRPNLTFSTLTVSNMSPEDSSIYLCSVGFVGGNTIYFGEGSWLTVV.

The chain recombines TRBV11-1 with TRBJ1-1; D unresolved. The CDR3 length is 16 residues. V was clipped by 11 bases and J by 0 bases, with 22 bases between them. CDR1 is SGHAT, CDR2 FQDESV, per germline (reference sequence). This chain's CDR3 is CALRVRMGYVNTEAFF. CDR3 coding DNA: TGTGCCCTGCGCGTCCGCATGGGTTACGTGAACACTGAAGCTTTCTTT.

This clonotype was counted only a few times. The chain employs TRBV7-8 and TRBJ2-7, with 9 bases aligning to TRBD1. This CDR3 is built from 16 residues. Germline V gene lookup returns CDR1 SGHVS and CDR2 FQNEAQ. Trimming removed 4 bases from V and 6 bases from J; junction bases left unmatched: 13. For the CDR3, the DNA is TGTGCCAGCAGCTGGGGGGCCGGGACAGGGACCGGCGAGCAGTACTTC. It specifies CASSWGAGTGTGEQYF. Full variable domain (outside the CDR3, taken from reference TRBV7-8 and TRBJ2-7): GAGVSQSPRYKVAKRGQDVALRCDPISGHVSLFWYQQALGQGPEFLTYFQNEAQLDKSGLPSDRFFAERPEGSVSTLKIQRTQQEDSAVYLCASSWGAGTGTGEQYFGPGTRLTVT.

The genes are TRBV6-5 and TRBJ1-6; maybe TRBD1 (6 bases). The germline CDR1 and CDR2 sequences are MNHEY and SVGAGI. This CDR3 has 15 residues. Trimming shortened V by 6 bases and J by 10 bases, and 19 bases separated the two germline ends. CDR3 coding DNA: TGTGCCAGCAGCAAAACAGGGAAAGGGGAGTCACCCCTCCACTTT. Protein sequence: CASSKTGKGESPLHF.

This clonotype showed up many times. This sequence joins TRBV29-1 and TRBJ2-2; no firm D call. The CDR3 has 13 residues. CDR1 is SQVTM and CDR2 is ANQGSEA in the germline V gene. The germline V and J ends were trimmed by 4 bases and 0 bases, with 6 bases remaining between them. CDR3 bases: TGCAGCGTTGGACGGACGAACACCGGGGAGCTGTTTTTT. This sequence encodes CSVGRTNTGELFF.

This clonotype was counted once. This chain links TRBV20-1 with TRBJ2-5, with D perhaps matching TRBD2 (6 bases). The J call could be wrong; TRBJ2-7 is a better fit for the DNA end. The CDR3 consists of 12 residues. Germline loops: CDR1 DFQATT, CDR2 SNEGSKA (reference sequence). CDR3 sequence (DNA): TGCAGTGCTGGAGGGGCTACCTACGAGCAGTACTTC. It codes for CSAGGATYEQYF.

The chain carries TRBV29-1 and TRBJ1-2; a possible D gene is TRBD1 (6 bases). Trimming left V 8 bases short and J 7 bases short, with 17 bases between. This CDR3 region has 12 residues. Germline loops: CDR1 SQVTM, CDR2 ANQGSEA. This CDR3 is CSFLTGGVGYTF. Here the CDR3 DNA reads TGCAGCTTCTTGACAGGAGGCGTTGGCTACACCTTC.

V gene TRBV6-5 combines with J gene TRBJ2-5; D perhaps matches TRBD1 (6 bases). The CDR3 covers 14 residues. V was cut by 2 bases and J by 5 bases, with 12 bases left in between. Germline V gene lookup returns CDR1 MNHEY and CDR2 SVGAGI. In DNA form, the CDR3 reads TGTGCCAGCAGTTACGACAGGAGGCGGGAGACCCAGTACTTC. As protein: CASSYDRRRETQYF.

The chain has TRBV5-1 and TRBJ2-5; 7 nucleotides match TRBD1. This CDR3 region has 15 residues. V was clipped by 0 bases and J by 5 bases; unmatched bases: 7. Germline V gives CDR1 SGHRS, CDR2 YFSETQ. In DNA, the CDR3 is TGCGCCAGCAGCTTGGCTGGGACAGTGTGGGAGACCCAGTACTTC. This gives the protein CASSLAGTVWETQYF.

This clonotype was recorded at least ten times. This chain connects TRBV20-1 to TRBJ2-7; possibly TRBD1 for D (5 bases). CDR3 length equals 11 residues. The V and J ends lost 6 bases and 2 bases respectively, with 8 bases between them. From germline, CDR1 is DFQATT and CDR2 SNEGSKA (reference sequence). The CDR3 coding sequence is TGCAGTGCCGACAGTCCCTACGAGCAGTACTTC. It encodes CSADSPYEQYF.

The chain uses TRBV25-1 and TRBJ2-2; either TRBD1 or TRBD2 may supply D (5 bases each). The germline gives CDR1 MGHDK, CDR2 SYGVNS. This CDR3 spans 15 amino acids. With 11 bases removed from V and 4 bases from J, the gap between germline ends came to 20 bases. CDR3 region: CAGSKAGTATGELFF. CDR3 DNA: TGTGCCGGAAGTAAAGCCGGGACGGCCACCGGGGAGCTGTTTTTT.

The chain uses TRBV11-2 and TRBJ2-2; TRBD1 might be the D (5 bases). The V end was cut by 5 bases, the J end by 0 bases, with 16 bases between. CDR1 SGHAT and CDR2 FQNNGV come from the germline V gene. The CDR3 loop spans 17 amino acids. This chain's CDR3 is CASSRIGAATNTGELFF. The CDR3 bases are TGTGCCAGCAGCCGTATTGGGGCCGCAACGAACACCGGGGAGCTGTTTTTT.

This clonotype appeared a single time. A much larger clone lies a single base off, so this may be a read error. The chain combines TRBV7-9 with TRBJ2-5; 7 bases are a match to TRBD2. The CDR3 is 15 amino acids. In germline, CDR1 is SEHNR, CDR2 FQNEAQ (reference sequence). The CDR3 DNA follows: TGTGCCAGCAGCTTGCTCCTAGCGGATCAAGAGACCCACTACTTC. Translation: CASSLLLADQETHYF.

The genes are TRBV20-1 and TRBJ2-7, with 9 bases fitting TRBD1. Germline CDR1 and CDR2: DFQATT and SNEGSKA (reference sequence). With 3 bases clipped from V and 3 bases from J, the junction kept 9 bases outside the gene matches. The CDR3 length is 15 residues. The CDR3 is CSASRKTGGLYEQYF. The CDR3 DNA reads TGCAGTGCTAGCCGTAAGACAGGGGGTCTCTACGAGCAGTACTTC.

This clonotype was detected only a few times. The chain employs TRBV12-3 or TRBV12-4 and TRBJ2-5; tentatively, D is TRBD2 (5 bases). The CDR3 has 14 amino acids. V lost 4 bases, J lost 1 base, and 10 bases lay in between. The CDR3 bases are TGTGCCAGCAGTTCGACCGGGATCCAAGAGACCCAGTACTTC. Amino acid sequence: CASSSTGIQETQYF.

Turning to this clonotype: Lacking the conserved final phenylalanine or tryptophan, this CDR3 likely reflects a read error. It is unclear where the CDR3 begins or ends on the DNA, so no DNA is shown, and the CDR3 is as TCRdb lists it. This chain's CDR3 is CATSRSVDA. This chain connects TRBV15 to TRBJ2-7. The CDR3 is 9 residues long, counting both termini. In germline, CDR1 is LNHNV, CDR2 YYDKDF (reference sequence).

The chain employs TRBV14 and TRBJ1-2; TRBD1 matches 10 bases. Germline trimming cut 4 bases from V and 7 bases from J; bases unmatched to any gene: 9. This CDR3 spans 15 amino acids. CDR1 is SGHDN and CDR2 is FVKESK in the germline V gene. As DNA, the CDR3 is TGTGCCAGCAGCCGACCGGGACAGGGGCCGGCTGGCTACACCTTC. Its protein is CASSRPGQGPAGYTF.

Ten or more counts support this clonotype. This chain joins TRBV24-1 and TRBJ2-5; possible D gene TRBD1, 6 bases. V was pared by 4 bases and J by 10 bases, with 12 bases between. Germline loops: CDR1 KGHDR, CDR2 SFDVKD. The length of the CDR3 is 12 residues. CDR3 amino acids: CATSEPGQGQYF. The DNA for the CDR3 is TGTGCCACCAGTGAGCCGGGACAAGGCCAGTACTTC.

This clonotype has a handful of counts. The V gene is TRBV19, the J gene TRBJ1-4; TRBD1 is a possible D gene (6 bases). There are 15 residues in the CDR3. The germline CDR1 and CDR2 sequences are LNHDA and SQIVND (reference sequence). Trimming took 9 bases from V and 0 from J, leaving 14 bases between them. CDR3 sequence reads: CASSPGDTTNEKLFF. The CDR3 bases are TGTGCCAGCAGCCCAGGGGATACAACTAATGAAAAACTGTTTTTT.

This clonotype occurred many times. The V call is TRBV19, the J call TRBJ1-4, with 9 nucleotides matching TRBD1. Trimming took 6 bases from V and 7 from J; bases not matched to a gene: 3. This CDR3 is built from 13 residues. The germline gives CDR1 LNHDA, CDR2 SQIVND (reference sequence). CDR3 DNA: TGTGCCAGTAGCAGGACAGGGGCTGAAAAACTGTTTTTT. Translated, it gives CASSRTGAEKLFF. The full variable domain, rest sourced from reference TRBV19 and TRBJ1-4, is DGGITQSPKYLFRKEGQNVTLSCEQNLNHDAMYWYRQDPGQGLRLIYYSQIVNDFQKGDIAEGYSVSREKKESFPLTVTSAQKNPTAFYLCASSRTGAEKLFFGSGTQLSVL.

This chain uses TRBV5-1 with TRBJ2-2; TRBD2 might be the D (5 bases). The germline V gene encodes CDR1 SGHRS and CDR2 YFSETQ. CDR3 length: 14 amino acids. V lost 2 bases and J 5 bases, leaving 10 bases between the germline ends. CDR3 nucleotide sequence: TGCGCCAGCAGCTTACCGGGATTGACCGGGGAGCTGTTTTTT. This gives the protein CASSLPGLTGELFF.

In this sample, this clonotype turned up a few times. V is TRBV5-8 and J is TRBJ2-7, with D possibly TRBD1 on 6 matching bases. CDR1 is SGHTS and CDR2 is YDEGEE in the germline V gene. The CDR3 extends over 15 amino acids. Between the trimmed V and J ends, which lost 2 bases and 4 bases, there was a span of 16 bases. The CDR3 is CASSLTGKGPYEQYF. The CDR3 DNA follows: TGTGCCAGCAGCTTAACAGGGAAGGGGCCTTACGAGCAGTACTTC.

The rearrangement joins TRBV12-5 to TRBJ1-5, with D uncertain. The CDR3 length is 13 residues. Germline CDR1 LGHNT, CDR2 FRNRAP. The germline V and J ends were trimmed by 8 bases and 3 bases, with 11 bases remaining between them. CDR3 sequence reads: CASCWSVNQPQHF. Here the CDR3 DNA reads TGTGCTAGTTGCTGGTCTGTCAATCAGCCCCAGCATTTT.

The J gene is TRBJ1-2, the V gene TRBV14; D is unresolved. In germline, CDR1 is SGHDN, CDR2 FVKESK. With 6 bases removed from V and 4 bases from J, the gap between germline ends came to 15 bases. The CDR3 has 14 amino acids. The CDR3 sequence is CASSESTSRYGYTF. The CDR3 DNA sequence: TGTGCCAGCAGTGAAAGTACGAGTCGCTATGGCTACACCTTC.

This clonotype appeared many times. The chain joins TRBV10-3 to TRBJ2-6, with 9 positions matching TRBD1. This CDR3 is built from 17 residues. Losses at the gene ends were 10 bases for V and 3 bases for J; bases not matched to a gene: 13. CDR1 is ENHRY and CDR2 is SYGVKD in the germline V gene. The CDR3, as DNA: TGTGCCACCCACGGGGACAGGGACATCGGTGGGGCCAACGTCCTGACTTTC. It codes for CATHGDRDIGGANVLTF.

This chain uses TRBV6-5 with TRBJ1-2; the D is unclear. This CDR3 region has 14 residues. Germline values: CDR1 MNHEY, CDR2 SVGAGI. V gave up 10 bases and J gave up 2 bases, with 17 bases separating them. The CDR3 DNA sequence: TGTGCCATACCACTAGCGGGGTCGAACTATGGCTACACCTTC. It codes for CAIPLAGSNYGYTF.

This clonotype was counted between two and nine times. The CDR3 loop is CASRPQGSLREAFF. The CDR3, as DNA: TGTGCCAGCAGGCCCCAGGGGTCCCTAAGGGAAGCTTTCTTT. The rearrangement uses TRBV12-3 or TRBV12-4 and TRBJ1-1, with a tentative D call TRBD1 (6 bases). CDR3 length equals 14 residues. Trimming left V 6 bases short and J 8 bases short, with 19 bases between.